These T cell receptor beta chains were read from a single sample in a study of blood T cells in healthy people across ages. In TCRdb, the 5' RACE reads were re-called with MiXCR into one record per CDR3 protein. The sample comprises around 900,000 distinct CDR3 sequences, 51% of which are singletons, and about a fifth rests with the top ten. What was sequenced was blood. These TCRs come from a woman in her sixties in good health. Both conserved end residues are part of each CDR3. A D gene is named only where the DNA matches it firmly. Some rows mark clone size as missing; the rest say once, few, many or name a class of expanded clone.

v_gene: TRBV20-1; d_gene: .; abundance: .; j_gene: TRBJ1-2; CDR3nt: TGCAGTGCTAGAGAAAAAGGGGGAGACTATGGCTACACCTTC; CDR3aa: CSAREKGGDYGYTF
v_gene: TRBV6-6; d_gene: .; abundance: .; j_gene: TRBJ1-2; CDR3nt: TGTGTCAGCAAAGGAGAGCCTTATAACTATGGCTACACCTTC; CDR3aa: CVSKGEPYNYGYTF
v_gene: TRBV11-1; d_gene: TRBD2; abundance: few; j_gene: TRBJ2-5; CDR3nt: TGTGCCAGCAGCTTAGCCCAAGCGGGAGTTGGGGAGACCCAGTACTTC; CDR3aa: CASSLAQAGVGETQYF
v_gene: TRBV5-1; d_gene: .; abundance: few; j_gene: TRBJ2-3; CDR3nt: TGCGCCAGCAGCGTCTCCAGCGACACGCAGTATTTT; CDR3aa: CASSVSSDTQYF
v_gene: TRBV10-3; d_gene: .; abundance: .; j_gene: TRBJ1-1; CDR3nt: TGTGCCATCAGTCATGGTCAGGAATCGAACACTGAAGCTTTCTTT; CDR3aa: CAISHGQESNTEAFF
v_gene: TRBV20-1; d_gene: .; abundance: .; j_gene: TRBJ2-1; CDR3nt: TGCAGTGCTGGAGGGGGGGACAGGCCGGGTGAGCAGTTCTTC; CDR3aa: CSAGGGDRPGEQFF
v_gene: TRBV3-1; d_gene: .; abundance: .; j_gene: TRBJ1-1; CDR3nt: TGTGCCAGCAGCCAAGTTGACAGAGGACGAGCTTTCTTT; CDR3aa: CASSQVDRGRAFF
v_gene: TRBV27; d_gene: .; abundance: .; j_gene: TRBJ2-1; CDR3nt: TGTGCCAGCAGCCACGGTAACCATGAGCAGTTCTTC; CDR3aa: CASSHGNHEQFF
v_gene: TRBV2; d_gene: .; abundance: .; j_gene: TRBJ1-2; CDR3nt: TGTGCCAGCAAAGGGGATGAGGATGGCTACACCTTC; CDR3aa: CASKGDEDGYTF
v_gene: TRBV29-1; d_gene: .; abundance: few; j_gene: TRBJ2-5; CDR3nt: TGCAGCGTTGAAGTCCCGACTTGGATCGAGACCCAGTACTTC; CDR3aa: CSVEVPTWIETQYF
v_gene: TRBV24-1; d_gene: TRBD1; abundance: .; j_gene: TRBJ2-5; CDR3nt: TGTGCCGCCAGTGAAGGGACAGGGATTAAAGAGACCCAGTACTTC; CDR3aa: CAASEGTGIKETQYF
v_gene: TRBV4-1; d_gene: TRBD1; abundance: few; j_gene: TRBJ1-6; CDR3nt: TGCGCCAGCAGCCAGGACGGGACAGGGGGTTCACCCCTCCACTTT; CDR3aa: CASSQDGTGGSPLHF
v_gene: TRBV20-1; d_gene: .; abundance: .; j_gene: TRBJ2-7; CDR3nt: TGCAGTGCTAAGGCCGACCGTTCCGAGCAGTACTTC; CDR3aa: CSAKADRSEQYF
v_gene: TRBV4-1; d_gene: .; abundance: .; j_gene: TRBJ2-5; CDR3nt: TGCGCCAGCAAAGGGACGGCAAAAGAGACCCAGTACTTC; CDR3aa: CASKGTAKETQYF
v_gene: TRBV27; d_gene: TRBD1; abundance: .; j_gene: TRBJ2-1; CDR3nt: TGTGCCAGCAGTCGGCGACCGACAGGGGATGAGCAGTTCTTC; CDR3aa: CASSRRPTGDEQFF
v_gene: TRBV7-3; d_gene: .; abundance: .; j_gene: TRBJ2-3; CDR3nt: TGTGCCAGCAGCTACACAGGGATTTCCACAGATACGCAGTATTTT; CDR3aa: CASSYTGISTDTQYF
v_gene: TRBV20-1; d_gene: TRBD1; abundance: .; j_gene: TRBJ1-2; CDR3nt: TGCAGTGCTAGAGATGGGGACAGGGGGCATGGCTACACCTTC; CDR3aa: CSARDGDRGHGYTF
v_gene: TRBV5-5; d_gene: TRBD1; abundance: few; j_gene: TRBJ2-2; CDR3nt: TGTGCCAGCAGCCCCGGGACAGGGCCAATGAACACCGGGGAGCTGTTTTTT; CDR3aa: CASSPGTGPMNTGELFF
v_gene: TRBV20-1; d_gene: TRBD2; abundance: .; j_gene: TRBJ2-3; CDR3nt: TGCAGTGCCGAGGCCACGGGAGGGACAGATACGCAGTATTTT; CDR3aa: CSAEATGGTDTQYF
v_gene: TRBV7-9; d_gene: .; abundance: .; j_gene: TRBJ1-4; CDR3nt: TGTGCCAGCGGGCTAACGTGCGCAACTAGTGAAAAACTGTTTTTT; CDR3aa: CASGLTCATSEKLFF
v_gene: TRBV20-1; d_gene: .; abundance: .; j_gene: TRBJ2-7; CDR3nt: TGCAGTGCCCAACCGGGACCGGGGCGCGAGCAGTACTTC; CDR3aa: CSAQPGPGREQYF
v_gene: TRBV7-9; d_gene: .; abundance: few; j_gene: TRBJ1-5; CDR3nt: TGTGCCAGCAGCTTAGCGCCCCCAGGGAGCAATCAGCCCCAGCATTTT; CDR3aa: CASSLAPPGSNQPQHF
v_gene: TRBV20-1; d_gene: .; abundance: .; j_gene: TRBJ2-4; CDR3nt: TGCAGTGGGATGGGTATGACCCAGTCGTACTTC; CDR3aa: CSGMGMTQSYF
v_gene: TRBV14; d_gene: TRBD1; abundance: few; j_gene: TRBJ1-2; CDR3nt: TGTGCCAGCAGCCAAGATCTCGGGACAGGAGATGGCTACACCTTC; CDR3aa: CASSQDLGTGDGYTF
v_gene: TRBV4-3; d_gene: .; abundance: few; j_gene: TRBJ2-5; CDR3nt: TGCGCCAGCAGCCAAGATGTGGCCTCAGAGACCCAGTACTTC; CDR3aa: CASSQDVASETQYF
v_gene: TRBV20-1; d_gene: .; abundance: .; j_gene: TRBJ2-2; CDR3nt: TGCAGTGCTAGACGGTTTGCCGATCTGAACACCGGGGAGCTGTTTTTT; CDR3aa: CSARRFADLNTGELFF
v_gene: TRBV18; d_gene: TRBD1; abundance: .; j_gene: TRBJ2-7; CDR3nt: TGTGCCAGCTCACCACCGGCAGGGGGCGTTTACGAGCAGTACTTC; CDR3aa: CASSPPAGGVYEQYF
v_gene: TRBV29-1; d_gene: .; abundance: few; j_gene: TRBJ2-7; CDR3nt: TGCAGCGTTGAGTTCGACGGGGTTTTACACGAGCAGTACTTC; CDR3aa: CSVEFDGVLHEQYF
v_gene: TRBV4-1; d_gene: TRBD2; abundance: .; j_gene: TRBJ2-1; CDR3nt: TGCGCCAGCAGCCAAGGACTAGCGGGAGGGCCGAATAGAAATGAGCAGTTCTTC; CDR3aa: CASSQGLAGGPNRNEQFF
v_gene: TRBV11-2; d_gene: .; abundance: .; j_gene: TRBJ2-7; CDR3nt: TGTGCCAGCAGGCGGGGTCTCGACTCCTACGAGCAGTACTTC; CDR3aa: CASRRGLDSYEQYF
v_gene: TRBV7-2; d_gene: TRBD2; abundance: few; j_gene: TRBJ2-3; CDR3nt: TGTGCCAGCAGCTTCCGACTAGCGGAAGATACGCAGTATTTT; CDR3aa: CASSFRLAEDTQYF
v_gene: TRBV12-3/TRBV12-4; d_gene: .; abundance: many; j_gene: TRBJ2-3; CDR3nt: TGTGCCAGCAGTTTTCCGGGGGCTGGTACAGATACGCAGTATTTT; CDR3aa: CASSFPGAGTDTQYF
v_gene: TRBV29-1; d_gene: .; abundance: few; j_gene: TRBJ1-1; CDR3nt: TGCAGCGTCCTAACTCCGGGGGGTCAGGCTTTCTTT; CDR3aa: CSVLTPGGQAFF
v_gene: TRBV4-1; d_gene: .; abundance: .; j_gene: TRBJ2-5; CDR3nt: TGCGCCAGCAGCCAAGTAGACAGCCAAGAGACCCAGTACTTC; CDR3aa: CASSQVDSQETQYF
v_gene: TRBV5-1; d_gene: TRBD2; abundance: .; j_gene: TRBJ2-7; CDR3nt: TGCGCCAGCAGCCATCCTAGCGGGAACTACAATGAGCAGTACTTC; CDR3aa: CASSHPSGNYNEQYF
v_gene: TRBV20-1; d_gene: .; abundance: .; j_gene: TRBJ2-2; CDR3nt: TGCAGTGCTACCTCAGGGACCACGAACACCGGGGAGCTGTTTTTT; CDR3aa: CSATSGTTNTGELFF
v_gene: TRBV12-3/TRBV12-4; d_gene: .; abundance: .; j_gene: TRBJ2-7; CDR3nt: TGTGCCAGCAGTTTTATCGGAGACGAGCAGTACTTC; CDR3aa: CASSFIGDEQYF
v_gene: TRBV5-6; d_gene: TRBD2; abundance: .; j_gene: TRBJ2-5; CDR3nt: TGTGCCAGCAGCTGGGTACTAGCGGACATTTCGAAGGAGACCCAGTACTTC; CDR3aa: CASSWVLADISKETQYF
v_gene: TRBV5-1; d_gene: .; abundance: .; j_gene: TRBJ2-5; CDR3nt: TGCGCCAGCAGCTTCGGGTCAGCGACAGGAGAGACCCAGTACTTC; CDR3aa: CASSFGSATGETQYF
v_gene: TRBV4-3; d_gene: .; abundance: few; j_gene: TRBJ2-7; CDR3nt: TGCGCCAGCAGCCAACGACAGGACAACCCTTCCTACGAGCAGTACTTC; CDR3aa: CASSQRQDNPSYEQYF
v_gene: TRBV18; d_gene: .; abundance: .; j_gene: TRBJ2-7; CDR3nt: TGTGCCAGCTCACCAATCGCCGGGACGTCAGGCGAGCAGTACTTC; CDR3aa: CASSPIAGTSGEQYF